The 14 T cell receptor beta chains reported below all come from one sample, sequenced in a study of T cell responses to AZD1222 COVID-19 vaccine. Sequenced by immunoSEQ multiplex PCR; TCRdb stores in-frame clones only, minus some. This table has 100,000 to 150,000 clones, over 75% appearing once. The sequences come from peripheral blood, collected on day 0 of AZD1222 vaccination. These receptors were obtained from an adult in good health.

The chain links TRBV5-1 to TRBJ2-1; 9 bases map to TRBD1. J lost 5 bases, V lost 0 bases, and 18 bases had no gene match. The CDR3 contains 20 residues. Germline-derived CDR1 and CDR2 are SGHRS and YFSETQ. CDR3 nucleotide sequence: TGCGCCAGCAGCTTGGTGGTTTTGAGACTGGCGGGACAGGGAAACAATGAGCAGTTCTTC. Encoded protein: CASSLVVLRLAGQGNNEQFF. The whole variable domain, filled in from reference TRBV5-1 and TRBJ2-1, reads KAGVTQTPRYLIKTRGQQVTLSCSPISGHRSVSWYQQTPGQGLQFLFEYFSETQRNKGNFPGRFSGRQFSNSRSEMNVSTLELGDSALYLCASSLVVLRLAGQGNNEQFFGPGTRLTVL.

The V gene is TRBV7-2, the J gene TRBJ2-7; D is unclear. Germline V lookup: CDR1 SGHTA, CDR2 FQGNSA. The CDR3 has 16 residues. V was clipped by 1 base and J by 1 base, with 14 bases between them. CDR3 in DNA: TGTGCCAGCAGCTTAGGGGTGGGTTTGAGGTCCTACGAGCAGTACTTC. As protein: CASSLGVGLRSYEQYF.

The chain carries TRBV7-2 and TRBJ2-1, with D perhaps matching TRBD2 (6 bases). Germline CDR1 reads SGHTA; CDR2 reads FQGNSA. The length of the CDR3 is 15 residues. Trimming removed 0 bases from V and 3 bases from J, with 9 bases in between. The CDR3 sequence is CASSLAQRVYNEQFF. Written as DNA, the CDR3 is TGTGCCAGCAGCTTAGCCCAGCGGGTCTACAATGAGCAGTTCTTC.

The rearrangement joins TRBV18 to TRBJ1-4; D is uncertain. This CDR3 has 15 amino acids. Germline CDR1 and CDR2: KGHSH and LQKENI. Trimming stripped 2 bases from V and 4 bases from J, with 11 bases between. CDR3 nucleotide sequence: TGTGCCAGCTCACCAGGCCCGAATATTAATGAAAAACTGTTTTTT. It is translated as CASSPGPNINEKLFF.

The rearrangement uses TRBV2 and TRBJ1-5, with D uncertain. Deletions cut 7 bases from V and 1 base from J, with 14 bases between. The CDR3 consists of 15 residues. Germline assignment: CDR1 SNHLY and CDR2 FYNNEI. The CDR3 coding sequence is TGTGCCAGCACTAAGGCCTCGGTAAGCAATCAGCCCCAGCATTTT. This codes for CASTKASVSNQPQHF.

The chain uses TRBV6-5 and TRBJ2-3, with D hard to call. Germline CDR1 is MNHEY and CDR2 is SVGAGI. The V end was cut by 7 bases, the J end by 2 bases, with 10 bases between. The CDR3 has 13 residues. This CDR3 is CASIRRYTDTQYF. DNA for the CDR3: TGTGCCAGCATTAGGCGTTACACAGATACGCAGTATTTT.

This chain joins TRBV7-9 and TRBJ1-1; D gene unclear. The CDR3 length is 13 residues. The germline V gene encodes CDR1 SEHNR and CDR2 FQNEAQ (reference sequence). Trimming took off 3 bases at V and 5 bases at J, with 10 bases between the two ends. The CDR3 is CASSFGSLTEAFF. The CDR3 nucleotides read TGTGCCAGCAGCTTCGGATCTCTAACTGAAGCTTTCTTT.

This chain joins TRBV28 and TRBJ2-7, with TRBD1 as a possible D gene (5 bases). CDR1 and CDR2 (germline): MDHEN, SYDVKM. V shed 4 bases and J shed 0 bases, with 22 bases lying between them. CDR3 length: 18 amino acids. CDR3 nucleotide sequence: TGTGCCAGCAGTTCCAGGGTCTTACTTAGGCCCCGCTCCTACGAGCAGTACTTC. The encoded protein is CASSSRVLLRPRSYEQYF.

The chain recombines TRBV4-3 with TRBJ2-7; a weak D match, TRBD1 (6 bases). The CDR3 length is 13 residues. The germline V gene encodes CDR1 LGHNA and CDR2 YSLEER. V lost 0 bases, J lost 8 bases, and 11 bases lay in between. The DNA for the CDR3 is TGCGCCAGCAGCCAAGAATCGGGACATCAGCAGTACTTC. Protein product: CASSQESGHQQYF.

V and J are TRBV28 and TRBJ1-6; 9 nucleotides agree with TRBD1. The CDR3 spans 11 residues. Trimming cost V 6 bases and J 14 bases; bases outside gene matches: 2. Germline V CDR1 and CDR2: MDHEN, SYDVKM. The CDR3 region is CASRDRGSLHF. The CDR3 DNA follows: TGTGCCAGCAGGGACAGGGGTTCCCTCCACTTT. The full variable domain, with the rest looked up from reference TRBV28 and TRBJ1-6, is DVKVTQSSRYLVKRTGEKVFLECVQDMDHENMFWYRQDPGLGLRLIYFSYDVKMKEKGDIPEGYSVSREKKERFSLILESASTNQTSMYLCASRDRGSLHFGNGTRLTVT.

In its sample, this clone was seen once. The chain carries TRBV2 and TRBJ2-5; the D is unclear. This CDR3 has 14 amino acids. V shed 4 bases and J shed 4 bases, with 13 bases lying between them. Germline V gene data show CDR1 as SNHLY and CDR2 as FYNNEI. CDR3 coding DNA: TGTGCCAGCAGTGCGTCACAGACAAGAGAGACCCAGTACTTC. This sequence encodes CASSASQTRETQYF.

The CDR3 nucleotides are TGTGCCTGGAGTCTAGGACAGGGGACTTACTATGGCTACACCTTC. Encoded protein: CAWSLGQGTYYGYTF. The rearrangement joins TRBV30 to TRBJ1-2; 9 bases align to TRBD1. Germline CDR1 reads GTSNPN; CDR2 reads SVGIG (reference sequence). CDR3 length equals 15 residues. J was trimmed by 3 bases and V by 2 bases; bases with no gene match: 7. Variable domain in full (rest from reference TRBV30 and TRBJ1-2): SQTIHQWPATLVQPVGSPLSLECTVEGTSNPNLYWYRQAAGRGLQLLFYSVGIGQISSEVPQNLSASRPQDRQFILSSKKLLLSDSGFYLCAWSLGQGTYYGYTFGSGTRLTVV.

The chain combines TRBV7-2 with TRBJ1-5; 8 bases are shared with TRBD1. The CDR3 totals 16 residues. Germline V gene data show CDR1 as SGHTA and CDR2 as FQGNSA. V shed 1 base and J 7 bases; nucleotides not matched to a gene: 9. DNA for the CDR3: TGTGCCAGCAGCTTAGTTTTCAGGGGGCCTAGGCAGCCCCAGCATTTT. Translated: CASSLVFRGPRQPQHF.

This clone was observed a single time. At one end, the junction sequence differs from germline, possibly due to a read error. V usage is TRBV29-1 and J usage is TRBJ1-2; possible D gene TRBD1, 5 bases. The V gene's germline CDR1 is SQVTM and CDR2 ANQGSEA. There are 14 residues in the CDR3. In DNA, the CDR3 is TGCTGCGTTGAAGAGGGACGGACGGGGGGTGGCTACACCTTC. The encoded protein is CCVEEGRTGGGYTF.